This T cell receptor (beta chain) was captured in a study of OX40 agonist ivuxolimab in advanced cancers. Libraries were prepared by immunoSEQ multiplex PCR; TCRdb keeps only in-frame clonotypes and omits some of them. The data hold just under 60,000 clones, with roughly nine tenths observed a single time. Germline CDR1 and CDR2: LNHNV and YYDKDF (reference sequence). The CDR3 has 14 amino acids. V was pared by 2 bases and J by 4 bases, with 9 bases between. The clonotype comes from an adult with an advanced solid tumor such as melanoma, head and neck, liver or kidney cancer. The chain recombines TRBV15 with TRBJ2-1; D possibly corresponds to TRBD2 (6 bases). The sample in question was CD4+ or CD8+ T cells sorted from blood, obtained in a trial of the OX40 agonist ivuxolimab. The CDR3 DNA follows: TGTGCCACCAGCAGACCGGGACTGTACAATGAGCAGTTCTTC. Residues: CATSRPGLYNEQFF.